This T cell receptor beta chain derives from a study of blood T cells in healthy people across ages. Study observations and caveats: Possibly confounding the expanded clonotype changes was the fact that donor CMV status was unknown.

It was with a sample-barcoded 5' primer and a J-beta primer mix that a second PCR of about 6 to 11 cycles was run. MiXCR was run by TCRdb on the 5' RACE reads, yielding one entry per CDR3 protein. The sample lists 650,000 to 1,000,000 distinct CDR3 sequences, about 42% occurring once. The length of the CDR3 is 13 residues. Trimming shortened V by 4 bases and J by 1 base, and 11 bases separated the two germline ends. Looked up from germline, CDR1 is GTSNPN and CDR2 is SVGIG (reference sequence). On this clonotype itself: The antigen remains unidentified.

The TCR originated in a man older than 75 in good health. The chain uses TRBV30 and TRBJ2-7; D is possibly TRBD2 (5 bases). Input material: blood. The CDR3 bases are TGTGCCTGGAACCCGGACTTTTCCTACGAGCAGTACTTC. Protein sequence: CAWNPDFSYEQYF. Full variable domain (missing parts from reference TRBV30 and TRBJ2-7): SQTIHQWPATLVQPVGSPLSLECTVEGTSNPNLYWYRQAAGRGLQLLFYSVGIGQISSEVPQNLSASRPQDRQFILSSKKLLLSDSGFYLCAWNPDFSYEQYFGPGTRLTVT.